This T cell receptor (beta chain) was profiled in a study of T-cell reconstitution after alpha-beta-depleted transplantation in children (TCRdb year 2016). A note on the overall study: Using TCR repertoire profiling, the study quantitatively followed how T-cell immune reconstitution unfolded in children after TCRalphabeta/CD19-depleted allogeneic hematopoietic cell transplantation.

Library preparation was by PCR. The data were produced on an Illumina HiSeq 2500. Molecular barcoding was employed in the preparation of TCR libraries, with unique molecular identifiers being used to normalize TCRbeta repertoire quantification. The public reads were run again by TCRdb, first through fastp at Q25 and then through MiXCR, and only productive beta chains were kept. Rows are combined by CDR3 protein, so each entry shows the most common genes and DNA. The sample table lists some 390,000 distinct CDR3 sequences, roughly 20% of them with a count of one. The top ten clones comprise around 4% of the sample. CDR1 and CDR2 (DFQATT, SNEGSKA) derive from the germline V gene (reference sequence). A distance of 20 bases separates the germline ends of V and J, which lose 8 bases and 2 bases respectively. The CDR3 runs 15 amino acids, cysteine and phenylalanine included. Here the CDR3 DNA is all that survives: 45 bases in frame from base 1.

In the case of this clonotype: The antigen this receptor binds is unknown. No base quality information exists; no much larger clone differs at one position.

This receptor was obtained from a human donor who donated a stem cell graft to a child with acute myeloid leukemia. The sequence is built from TRBV20-1 and TRBJ2-3, with no D gene named confidently. This specimen consisted of PBMCs from the stem cell graft donor, obtained from the stem cell graft. CDR3 sequence: CSILEPLRFTDTQYF. In nucleotide form, the sequence is TGCAGTATCCTAGAGCCCCTTCGATTCACAGATACGCAGTATTTT.